This T cell receptor beta chain came from a study of neoadjuvant anti-PD-1 for oral cavity cancer. On the study more broadly: Patients without progression got a fourth dose around day 43. General observations from the study: TCR analyses covered only a few patients per response group.

Tumor libraries mostly used roughly 5.2 ug genomic DNA, two replicates each. Profiled with immunoSEQ multiplex PCR; TCRdb holds only in-frame clones, not every one. The data hold around 24,000 clones, with around a quarter observed a single time. This clone was counted a few times. Its antigen is not identified. The V gene lost 0 bases and the J gene lost 5 bases, with 11 bases spanning the gap. The CDR3 covers 14 residues. Germline V gene sequence: CDR1 SGHRS, CDR2 YFSETQ. As for time point: after neoadjuvant nivolumab, at surgical resection. The source was tumor tissue, collected after nivolumab (anti-PD-1) treatment. The clonotype originates from a person aged 40 to 85 with oral cavity squamous cell carcinoma. This chain uses TRBV5-1 with TRBJ1-1; no firm D call. CDR3 sequence: CASSLAALGTEAFF. In nucleotides, the CDR3 is TGCGCCAGCAGCTTGGCAGCCCTTGGGACTGAAGCTTTCTTT.